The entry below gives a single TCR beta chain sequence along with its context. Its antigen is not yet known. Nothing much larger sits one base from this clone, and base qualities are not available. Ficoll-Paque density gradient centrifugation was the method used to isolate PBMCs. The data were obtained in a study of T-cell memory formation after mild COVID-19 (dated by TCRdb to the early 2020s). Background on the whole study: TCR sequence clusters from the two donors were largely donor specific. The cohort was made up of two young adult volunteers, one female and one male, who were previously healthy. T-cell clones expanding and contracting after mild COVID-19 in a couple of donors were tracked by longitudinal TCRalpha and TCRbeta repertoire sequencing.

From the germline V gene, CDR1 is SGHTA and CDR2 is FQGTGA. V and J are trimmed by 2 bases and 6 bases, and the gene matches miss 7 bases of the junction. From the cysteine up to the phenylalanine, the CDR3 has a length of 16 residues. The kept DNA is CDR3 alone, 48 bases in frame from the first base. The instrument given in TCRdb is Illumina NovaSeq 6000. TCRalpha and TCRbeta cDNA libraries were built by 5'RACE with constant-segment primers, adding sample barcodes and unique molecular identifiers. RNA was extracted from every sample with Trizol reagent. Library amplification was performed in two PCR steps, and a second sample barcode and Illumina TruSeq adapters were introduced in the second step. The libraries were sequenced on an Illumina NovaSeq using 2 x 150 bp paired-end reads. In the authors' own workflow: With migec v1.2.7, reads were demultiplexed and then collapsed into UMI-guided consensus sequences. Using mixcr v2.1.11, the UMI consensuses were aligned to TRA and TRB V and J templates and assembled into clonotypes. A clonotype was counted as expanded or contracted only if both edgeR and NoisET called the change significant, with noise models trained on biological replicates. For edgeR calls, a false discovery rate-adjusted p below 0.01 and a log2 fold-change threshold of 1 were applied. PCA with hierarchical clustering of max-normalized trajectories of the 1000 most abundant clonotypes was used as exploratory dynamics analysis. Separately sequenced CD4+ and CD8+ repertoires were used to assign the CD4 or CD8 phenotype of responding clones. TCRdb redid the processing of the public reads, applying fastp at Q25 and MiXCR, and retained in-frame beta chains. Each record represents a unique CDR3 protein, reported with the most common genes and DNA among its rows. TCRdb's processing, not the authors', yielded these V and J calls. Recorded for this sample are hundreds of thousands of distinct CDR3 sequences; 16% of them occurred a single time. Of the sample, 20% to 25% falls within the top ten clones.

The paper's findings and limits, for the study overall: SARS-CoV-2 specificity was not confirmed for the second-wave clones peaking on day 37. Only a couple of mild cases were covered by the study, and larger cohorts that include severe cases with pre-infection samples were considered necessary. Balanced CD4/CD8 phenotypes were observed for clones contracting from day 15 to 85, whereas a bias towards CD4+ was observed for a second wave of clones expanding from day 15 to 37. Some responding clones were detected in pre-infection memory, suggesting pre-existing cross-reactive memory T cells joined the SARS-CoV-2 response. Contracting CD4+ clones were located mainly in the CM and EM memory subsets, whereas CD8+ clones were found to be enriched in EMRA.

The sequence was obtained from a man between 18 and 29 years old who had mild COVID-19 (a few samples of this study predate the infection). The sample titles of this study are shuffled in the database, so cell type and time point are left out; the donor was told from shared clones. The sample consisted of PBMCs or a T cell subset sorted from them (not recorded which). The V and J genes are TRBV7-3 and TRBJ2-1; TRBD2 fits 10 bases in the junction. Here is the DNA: TGTGCCAGCAGCTTACAGCGGGGGGGTATGCTCAATGAGCAGTTCTTC. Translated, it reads CASSLQRGGMLNEQFF.